A single T cell receptor (beta chain) is shown here with its context. As yet, its antigen is unknown. Germline V gives CDR1 SQVTM, CDR2 ANQGSEA. The CDR3 contains 18 residues. The V gene lost 3 bases and the J gene lost 0 bases, with 21 bases spanning the gap. Adult donors, all healthy and HIV-negative, had no recent acute infections or vaccinations. The CD4+ fraction was divided into a CD45RA+ naive subset and a CD45RA-negative memory subset. This specimen comes from a study of shared clonotypes between healthy human individuals. General observations from the study: Clonotype sharing levels among donors were expected to vary with sequencing depth. The represented genetic and exposure-history diversity was limited by the small number of donors.

The protocol was immunoSEQ multiplex PCR, while the TCRdb copy is restricted to in-frame clones and leaves out a portion. The sample holds a few hundred thousand clones, less than 98% seen once. V usage is TRBV29-1 and J usage is TRBJ2-1; possibly TRBD1 or TRBD2 for D (5 bases each). The specimen was naive CD4+ T cells sorted from blood. Subset defined: CD45RA+ positively selected. This clonotype was sampled from a woman younger than 45 in good health. CDR3 residues: CSVEGPLIGVLSYNEQFF. The CDR3 DNA follows: TGCAGCGTTGAGGGACCCCTGATCGGGGTTCTCTCCTACAATGAGCAGTTCTTC.